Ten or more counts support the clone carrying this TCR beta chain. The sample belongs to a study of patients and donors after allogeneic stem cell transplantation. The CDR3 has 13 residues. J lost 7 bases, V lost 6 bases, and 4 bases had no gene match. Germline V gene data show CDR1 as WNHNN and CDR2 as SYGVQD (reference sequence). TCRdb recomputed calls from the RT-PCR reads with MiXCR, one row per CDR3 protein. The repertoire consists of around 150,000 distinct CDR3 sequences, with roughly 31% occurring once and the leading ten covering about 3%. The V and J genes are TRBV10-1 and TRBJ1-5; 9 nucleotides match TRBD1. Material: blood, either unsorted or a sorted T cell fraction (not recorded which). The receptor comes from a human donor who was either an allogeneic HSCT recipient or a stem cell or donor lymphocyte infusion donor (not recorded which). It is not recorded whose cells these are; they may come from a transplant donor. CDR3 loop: CASRDRGEQPQHF. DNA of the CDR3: TGCGCCAGCAGAGACAGGGGGGAGCAGCCCCAGCATTTT.